These 10 T cell receptor beta chains originate from one sample sequenced in a study of shared clonotypes between healthy human individuals. The repertoire was sequenced with immunoSEQ multiplex PCR; TCRdb's copy has only in-frame clones and lacks some. The top ten clones hold over 1.3% of a sample with approximately 980,000 clones, approximately 80% of them seen once. Source material: memory CD4+ T cells sorted from blood. Stated subset: CD45RA-negative fraction. These receptors all come from a man younger than 35 in good health.

This chain links TRBV2 with TRBJ1-3; a possible D gene is TRBD1 (5 bases). The germline gives CDR1 SNHLY, CDR2 FYNNEI. This CDR3 is built from 14 residues. Trimming removed 4 bases from V and 0 bases from J, with 7 bases in between. DNA for the CDR3: TGTGCCAGCAGTGCAGGGTTCTCTGGAAACACCATATATTTT. It translates to CASSAGFSGNTIYF.

CDR3 region: CASSYSRGRAYGYTF. The CDR3 region has the DNA TGTGCCAGCAGCTACTCGCGGGGGCGCGCCTATGGCTACACCTTC. J is TRBJ1-2 and V is TRBV5-4; D is possibly TRBD1 (6 bases). The CDR3 runs to 15 residues. Germline V gene lookup returns CDR1 SGHNT and CDR2 YYREEE (reference sequence). Between the trimmed V and J ends, which lost 3 bases and 4 bases, there was a span of 16 bases.

The chain couples TRBV28 to TRBJ2-1; 8 nucleotides align to TRBD2. CDR3 size: 13 residues. Germline V gene lookup returns CDR1 MDHEN and CDR2 SYDVKM. V was clipped by 5 bases and J by 5 bases; unmatched bases: 2. The CDR3 coding sequence is TGTGCCAGCAGTCGGGGGGGCGACAATGAGCAGTTCTTC. It encodes CASSRGGDNEQFF.

This clone was observed once. This rearrangement joins TRBV7-6 to TRBJ2-5; 7 bases align to TRBD2. CDR1 and CDR2 from the germline V gene are SGHVS and FNYEAQ. V shed 5 bases and J 2 bases; nucleotides not matched to a gene: 14. CDR3 size: 17 residues. Written as DNA, the CDR3 is TGTGCCAGCAGCCCCACCGGGACTACCTTACCGCAAGAGACCCAGTACTTC. Its protein is CASSPTGTTLPQETQYF.

The gene calls are TRBV7-9 and TRBJ2-1; D remains ambiguous. Germline V gene data show CDR1 as SEHNR and CDR2 as FQNEAQ (reference sequence). The ends were cut back, 5 bases at V and 0 bases at J, with 14 bases in the middle. The CDR3 runs 16 residues. CDR3 nucleotide sequence: TGTGCCAGCAGCCCTACTGACCCGAGCTCCTACAATGAGCAGTTCTTC. This translates into CASSPTDPSSYNEQFF.

This sequence joins TRBV4-3 and TRBJ1-1; perhaps TRBD1 as D (6 bases). Trimming shortened V by 0 bases and J by 4 bases, and 12 bases separated the two germline ends. This CDR3 spans 15 amino acids. In germline, CDR1 is LGHNA, CDR2 YSLEER. CDR3 sequence reads: CASSQETGSTTEAFF. DNA for the CDR3: TGCGCCAGCAGCCAAGAGACAGGTTCGACCACTGAAGCTTTCTTT.

The chain links TRBV10-2 to TRBJ2-7; possibly TRBD1 for D (8 bases). The CDR3 length is 15 residues. Germline assignment: CDR1 WSHSY and CDR2 SAAADI. Trimming took 6 bases from V and 5 from J, leaving 20 bases between them. CDR3: CASRGGTGSKDEQYF. The CDR3 coding sequence is TGCGCCAGCAGGGGGGGGACAGGTTCAAAGGACGAGCAGTACTTC.

The J gene is TRBJ1-1, the V gene TRBV19; D gene uncertain. The germline CDR1 and CDR2 sequences are LNHDA and SQIVND (reference sequence). V dropped 7 bases and J dropped 3 bases, with 18 bases sitting between them. This CDR3 spans 15 amino acids. CDR3 nucleotides: TGTGCCAGTACCGTCAAGTGGGGTTTTGACACTGAAGCTTTCTTT. It specifies CASTVKWGFDTEAFF.

This sequence joins TRBV27 and TRBJ2-1; possibly TRBD1 or TRBD2 for D (5 bases each). The germline gives CDR1 MNHEY, CDR2 SMNVEV (reference sequence). Trimming removed 4 bases from V and 10 bases from J, with 17 bases in between. The length of the CDR3 is 14 residues. CDR3 sequence (DNA): TGTGCCAGCAGTTCCTCGTCTCACGGGACGGAGCAGTTCTTC. Its translation is CASSSSSHGTEQFF.

This chain links TRBV5-1 with TRBJ2-1; 9 nucleotides line up with TRBD1. After removal of 2 bases from V and 6 bases from J, the junction contained 6 bases not matched to a gene. The V gene's germline CDR1 is SGHRS and CDR2 YFSETQ. The CDR3 is made up of 15 amino acids. CDR3: CASSFAGTGSNEQFF. The CDR3 bases are TGCGCCAGCAGCTTCGCCGGGACAGGGTCCAATGAGCAGTTCTTC.